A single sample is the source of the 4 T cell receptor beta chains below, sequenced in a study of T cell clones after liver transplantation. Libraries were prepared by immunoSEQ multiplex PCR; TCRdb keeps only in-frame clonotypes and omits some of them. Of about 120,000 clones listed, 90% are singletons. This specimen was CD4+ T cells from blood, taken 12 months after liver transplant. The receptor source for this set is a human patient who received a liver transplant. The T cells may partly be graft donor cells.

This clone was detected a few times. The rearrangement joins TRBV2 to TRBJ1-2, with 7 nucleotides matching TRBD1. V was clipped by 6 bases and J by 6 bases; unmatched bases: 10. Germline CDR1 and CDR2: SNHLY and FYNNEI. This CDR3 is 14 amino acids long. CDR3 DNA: TGTGCCAGCAGGAAGACCGGGACAGCCGATGGCTACACCTTC. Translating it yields CASRKTGTADGYTF. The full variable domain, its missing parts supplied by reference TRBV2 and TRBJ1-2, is EPEVTQTPSHQVTQMGQEVILRCVPISNHLYFYWYRQILGQKVEFLVSFYNNEISEKSEIFDDQFSVERPDGSNFTLKIRSTKLEDSAMYFCASRKTGTADGYTFGSGTRLTVV.

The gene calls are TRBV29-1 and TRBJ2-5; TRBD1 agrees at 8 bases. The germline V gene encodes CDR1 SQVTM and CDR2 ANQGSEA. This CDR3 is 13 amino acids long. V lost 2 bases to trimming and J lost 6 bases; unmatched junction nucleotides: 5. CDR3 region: CSVETGGLKTQYF. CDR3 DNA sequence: TGCAGCGTTGAAACAGGGGGTTTAAAGACCCAGTACTTC.

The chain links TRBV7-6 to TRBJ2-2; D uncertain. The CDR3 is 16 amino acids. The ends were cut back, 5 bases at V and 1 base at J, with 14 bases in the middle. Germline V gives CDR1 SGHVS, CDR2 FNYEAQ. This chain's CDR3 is CASSKIRSQNTGELFF. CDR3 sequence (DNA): TGTGCCAGCAGCAAAATTAGGAGCCAGAACACCGGGGAGCTGTTTTTT.

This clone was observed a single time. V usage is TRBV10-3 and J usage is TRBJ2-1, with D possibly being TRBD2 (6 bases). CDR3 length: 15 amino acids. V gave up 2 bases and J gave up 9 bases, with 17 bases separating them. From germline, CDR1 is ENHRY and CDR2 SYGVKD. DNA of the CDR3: TGTGCCATCAGTGAGCGTGTAGGCGGGAACAGTGAGCAGTTCTTC. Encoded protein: CAISERVGGNSEQFF.